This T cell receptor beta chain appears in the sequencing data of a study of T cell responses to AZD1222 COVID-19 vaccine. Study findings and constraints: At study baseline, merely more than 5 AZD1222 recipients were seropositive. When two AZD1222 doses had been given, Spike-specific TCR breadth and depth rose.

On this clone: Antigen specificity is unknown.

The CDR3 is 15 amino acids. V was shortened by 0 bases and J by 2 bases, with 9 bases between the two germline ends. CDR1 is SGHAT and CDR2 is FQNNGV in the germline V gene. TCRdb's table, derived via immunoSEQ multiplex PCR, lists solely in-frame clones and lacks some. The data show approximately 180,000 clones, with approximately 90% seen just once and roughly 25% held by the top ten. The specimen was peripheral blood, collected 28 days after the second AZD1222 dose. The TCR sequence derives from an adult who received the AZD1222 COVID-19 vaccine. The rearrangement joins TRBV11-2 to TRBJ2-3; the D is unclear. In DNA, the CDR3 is TGTGCCAGCAGCTTAGAACCGGGTTTCACAGATACGCAGTATTTT. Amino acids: CASSLEPGFTDTQYF.